This T cell receptor (beta chain) was found in a study of identical twins. The CDR3 covers 13 residues. Trimming cost V 7 bases and J 6 bases; bases outside gene matches: 9. Per germline, CDR1 DFQATT and CDR2 SNEGSKA (reference sequence). TCRdb passed the 5' RACE reads through MiXCR, listing each CDR3 protein once. The table shows around 1.7 million distinct CDR3 sequences, with about 32% occurring only once. This TCR came from a newborn girl in good health. Sequencing was carried out using cord blood. This chain connects TRBV20-1 to TRBJ2-7; 10 bases align to TRBD2. CDR3 in amino acids: CSGPSGRASEQYF. The CDR3 DNA reads TGCAGTGGACCGAGCGGGAGGGCCAGCGAGCAGTACTTC.